These T cell receptor beta chains were read from a single sample in a study of OX40 agonist ivuxolimab in advanced cancers. TCRdb keeps only in-frame clones here, not all; method: immunoSEQ multiplex PCR. The table has 7,000 to 8,500 clones, 75% to 90% seen once; the top ten hold over 70%. The input for sequencing was CD4+ or CD8+ T cells sorted from blood, taken in a trial of the OX40 agonist ivuxolimab. The receptors stem from an adult with an advanced solid tumor such as melanoma, head and neck, liver or kidney cancer. The CDR3 runs from the conserved cysteine through the conserved F or W. A D gene is named only where the DNA matches it firmly. Clone size appears in some rows only: once, few, many, or a class for an expanded clone.

v_gene	abundance	j_gene	d_gene	CDR3nt	CDR3aa
TRBV5-1	NA	TRBJ1-2	NA	TGCGCCAGCAGCGCTGTAACCCGGGATTACTATGGCTACACCTTC	CASSAVTRDYYGYTF
TRBV4-2	few	TRBJ1-1	NA	TGTGCCAGCAGCCATCGTGGGATCACTGAAGCTTTCTTT	CASSHRGITEAFF
TRBV2	once	TRBJ1-4	TRBD1	TGTGCCAGCAGTGTGGGACAGGGACTTCTAGCAACTAATGAAAAACTGTTTTTT	CASSVGQGLLATNEKLFF
TRBV5-4	large	TRBJ2-7	NA	TGTGCCAGCAGCTTGTGGCCCCAGGTAGACGAGCAGTACTTC	CASSLWPQVDEQYF
TRBV2	NA	TRBJ2-7	NA	TGTGCCAGCAGTGAAGCGCGGTCCTACGAGCAGTACTTC	CASSEARSYEQYF
TRBV28	NA	TRBJ2-7	NA	TGTGCCAGCAGTTTACCCTGGGGGGCGAGTTACGAGCAGTACTTC	CASSLPWGASYEQYF
TRBV4-3	NA	TRBJ2-1	TRBD2	TGCGCCAGCAGCTTTCTAGCGGGGGCCTACAATGAGCAGTTCTTC	CASSFLAGAYNEQFF
TRBV27	few	TRBJ2-1	TRBD2	TGTGCCAGCAGTCCGGGACTATACAATGAGCAGTTCTTC	CASSPGLYNEQFF
TRBV2	NA	TRBJ2-1	TRBD2	TGTGCCAGCCGAGGACCGGGACTAGCGGGCCCCTACAATGAGCAGTTCTTC	CASRGPGLAGPYNEQFF
TRBV19	once	TRBJ2-3	TRBD2	TGTGCCAGTAGTCTAGCGGGGGGGCCTAAAAATACGCAGTATTTT	CASSLAGGPKNTQYF
TRBV9	NA	TRBJ1-6	NA	TGTGCCAGCAGCGTAGGAGATTCACCCCTCCACTTT	CASSVGDSPLHF
TRBV27	few	TRBJ1-6	TRBD1	TGTGCCAGCAGTTTCACGACAGGGGGCATATCACCCCTCCACTTT	CASSFTTGGISPLHF
TRBV2	NA	TRBJ1-5	TRBD1	TGTGCCAGCAGTCCGGACAGGGTCCCCCTTAGCAATCAGCCCCAGCATTTT	CASSPDRVPLSNQPQHF
TRBV10-3	NA	TRBJ2-3	NA	TGTGCCATCAGTGCTCTACCCACAGATACGCAGTATTTT	CAISALPTDTQYF
TRBV5-1	NA	TRBJ2-3	TRBD2	TGCGCCAGCAGCTCAAAGCGGGGGAGCACAGATACGCAGTATTTT	CASSSKRGSTDTQYF
TRBV9	NA	TRBJ2-5	NA	TGTGCCAGCAGCGCCACCTATGGGGAGACCCAGTACTTC	CASSATYGETQYF
TRBV30	few	TRBJ2-7	NA	TGTGCCTGGGGGAGATCAGGGAAGGACGAGCAGTACTTC	CAWGRSGKDEQYF
TRBV11-3	NA	TRBJ2-2	NA	TGTGCCAGCAGCTTAGATGGGGGACAAGCCACCGGGGAGCTGTTTTTT	CASSLDGGQATGELFF
TRBV5-6	NA	TRBJ2-7	NA	TGTGCCAGCAGCTTGGTTGGCCAAGGGGCCCACGAGCAGTACTTC	CASSLVGQGAHEQYF
TRBV5-6	NA	TRBJ2-7	TRBD2	TGTGCCAGCAGCACCCTAGCGGGGGGTTCCTACGAGCAGTACTTC	CASSTLAGGSYEQYF
TRBV2	NA	TRBJ2-5	NA	TGTGCCAGCAGTGACCCGGGACCCCTGGGGGAGACCCAGTACTTC	CASSDPGPLGETQYF
TRBV13	NA	TRBJ1-1	NA	TGTGCCAGCAGCTTACAGGCCACTGAAGCTTTCTTT	CASSLQATEAFF
TRBV5-1	NA	TRBJ2-1	TRBD2	TGCGCCAGCAGCGAACTAGCGGGGCCGAATGAGCAGTTCTTC	CASSELAGPNEQFF
TRBV11-2	NA	TRBJ2-2	TRBD1	TGTGCCAGCAGCTCCAGGACAGGGAACACCGGGGAGCTGTTTTTT	CASSSRTGNTGELFF
TRBV27	NA	TRBJ2-3	TRBD2	TGTGCCAGCAGTGGGACTAGCGGGGACGAGAGCACAGATACGCAGTATTTT	CASSGTSGDESTDTQYF
TRBV5-1	NA	TRBJ2-3	NA	TGCGCCAGCAGCTTGGCCCCAGATACGCAGTATTTT	CASSLAPDTQYF
TRBV19	few	TRBJ2-2	NA	TGTGCCAGTAGTATCCTCGCCGCTGGGGAGCTGTTTTTT	CASSILAAGELFF
TRBV27	NA	TRBJ1-2	NA	TGTGCCAGCAGTTCAGGGTTTGGCTACACCTTC	CASSSGFGYTF
TRBV5-1	hyperexpanded	TRBJ2-7	NA	TGCGCCAGCAGCTATCCAGGGACATCAACCGAGCAGTACTTC	CASSYPGTSTEQYF
TRBV7-9	few	TRBJ2-7	NA	TGTGCCAGCAGCTTGTGGCCCCAGGTAGACGAGCAGTACTTC	CASSLWPQVDEQYF
TRBV14	NA	TRBJ1-1	NA	TGTGCCAGCAGCCAAGATTGGAGCATGAACACTGAAGCTTTCTTT	CASSQDWSMNTEAFF
TRBV7-5	NA	TRBJ2-2	NA	TGTGTCAGGGAAACGAAGATGGAAGAGACGAACACCGGGGAGCTGTTTTTT	CVRETKMEETNTGELFF
TRBV28	NA	TRBJ1-1	NA	TGTGCCAGCAGTTTAGTGGTGTGGGATGAGGGGAACACTGAAGCTTTCTTT	CASSLVVWDEGNTEAFF
TRBV25-1	NA	TRBJ2-5	NA	TGTGCCAGCAGCTTAGGACTAAACCAAGAGACCCAGTACTTC	CASSLGLNQETQYF
TRBV7-6	NA	TRBJ1-1	TRBD1	TGTGCCAGCAGCTTAAAGGGGGCAGGTCAAACAACTGAAGCTTTCTTT	CASSLKGAGQTTEAFF